This T cell receptor (beta chain) was recovered during a study of blood T cell repertoires in COVID-19. Looking at the study overall: PBMCs, B-cell-depleted T cells, or T cells were the source of the cDNA or gDNA that made up the material.

The table came from immunoSEQ multiplex PCR; TCRdb's copy has only in-frame clones and leaves some out. The data hold about 130,000 clones, with about 86% observed a single time. The CDR3 loop spans 13 amino acids. CDR1 and CDR2 (germline): SQVTM, ANQGSEA. V shed 6 bases, J shed 4 bases, and the junction held 7 bases outside the gene matches. The sample taken for sequencing was peripheral blood. The clonotype comes from a woman aged 80 or older with acute or convalescent COVID-19. The rearrangement joins TRBV29-1 to TRBJ1-1; 8 bases agree with TRBD1. CDR3 protein: CSVGVGQGTEAFF. The CDR3 DNA sequence: TGCAGCGTCGGTGTCGGACAGGGCACTGAAGCTTTCTTT.